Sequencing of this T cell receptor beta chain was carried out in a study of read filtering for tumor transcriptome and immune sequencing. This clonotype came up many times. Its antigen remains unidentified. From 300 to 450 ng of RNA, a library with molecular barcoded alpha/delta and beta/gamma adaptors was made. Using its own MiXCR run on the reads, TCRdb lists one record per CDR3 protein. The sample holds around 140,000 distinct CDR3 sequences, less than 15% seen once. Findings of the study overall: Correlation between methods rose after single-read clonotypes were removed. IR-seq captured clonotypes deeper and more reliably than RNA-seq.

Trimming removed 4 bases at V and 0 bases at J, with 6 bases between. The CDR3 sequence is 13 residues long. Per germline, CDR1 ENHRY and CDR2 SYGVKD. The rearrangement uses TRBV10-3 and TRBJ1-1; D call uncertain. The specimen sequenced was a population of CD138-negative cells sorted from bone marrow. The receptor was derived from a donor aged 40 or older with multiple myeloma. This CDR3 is CAISGQVNTEAFF. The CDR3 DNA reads TGTGCCATCAGTGGGCAGGTGAACACTGAAGCTTTCTTT.